This TCR beta chain was captured by sequencing in a study of cytomegalovirus exposure and HLA in healthy donors. CDR3 length equals 16 residues. Germline CDR1 and CDR2: SGHDT and YYEEEE. V shed 4 bases and J shed 2 bases, with 13 bases lying between them. All the people who gave samples were healthy bone marrow donors. Study-wide results and limits: On later analysis, the bulk of CMV-associated TCR beta chains appeared to be HLA-restricted. Sequencing probably produced one cluster of sequence variants that were highly shared.

Points on this clone: Its antigen remains unidentified.

60 Vbeta and 13 Jbeta primers were used in PCR. In the authors' methods: Later, 65 million to 85 million unique TCR beta chains were counted in an analysis, and around 11 million of them were shared. The table came from immunoSEQ multiplex PCR; TCRdb's copy has only in-frame clones and leaves some out. That table furnishes V, J and clone size, whereas the DNA furnished D and trimming. The sample records approximately 190,000 clones, just under 80% being singletons. The V gene is TRBV5-6, the J gene TRBJ2-6, with D hard to call. The receptor was isolated from a woman aged 25 to 39 in good health and CMV-seropositive. The material sequenced was PBMCs. CDR3 nucleotide sequence: TGTGCCAGCAGCCCCACTAACTCCGCTGGGGCCAACGTCCTGACTTTC. Its protein is CASSPTNSAGANVLTF.